These T cell receptor beta chains were read from a single sample in a study of high-grade serous ovarian cancer treatment subgroups. Produced via immunoSEQ multiplex PCR; TCRdb's table is partial and in-frame only. The top ten hold 4.8% of the sample, which has about 2,800 clones, 75% seen once. Sequenced sample: tumor tissue. These receptors all stem from a human donor with high-grade serous ovarian cancer. CDR3s include the opening cysteine and the closing phenylalanine or tryptophan. The D gene is left open where the match is weak. Size values are once, few and many counts, or a class for expanded clones, and some rows have none.

clone_size	v_call	j_call	d_call	cdr3_aa	cdr3_nt
.	TRBV6-5	TRBJ1-5	TRBD1	CATRQGREQPQHF	TGTGCCACCAGACAGGGTCGAGAGCAGCCCCAGCATTTT
.	TRBV7-8	TRBJ1-5	.	CASSLDSYSNQPQHF	TGTGCCAGCAGCTTAGACAGTTATAGCAATCAGCCCCAGCATTTT
.	TRBV5-6	TRBJ2-4	TRBD1	CASSVGQGYTKNIQYF	TGTGCCAGCAGCGTGGGACAGGGGTACACCAAAAACATTCAGTACTTC
.	TRBV6-5	TRBJ1-5	.	CASSYRTANQPQHF	TGTGCCAGCAGTTACCGGACAGCGAATCAGCCCCAGCATTTT
.	TRBV29-1	TRBJ1-2	TRBD1	CSVETGNYGYTF	TGCAGCGTAGAGACAGGGAACTATGGCTACACCTTC
.	TRBV19	TRBJ2-1	.	CASSIEALARDVWGNEQFF	TGTGCCAGTAGTATAGAGGCCCTTGCCAGGGACGTATGGGGCAATGAGCAGTTCTTC
few	TRBV29-1	TRBJ2-1	.	CSVEAPGREYNEQFF	TGCAGCGTTGAAGCGCCGGGCAGGGAATACAATGAGCAGTTCTTC
.	TRBV5-4	TRBJ1-5	.	CASSRRREGGGQPQHF	TGCGCCAGCAGCCGACGTCGCGAGGGGGGGGGTCAGCCCCAGCATTTT
.	TRBV7-2	TRBJ2-2	.	CASSLVVAGELFF	TGTGCCAGCAGCTTAGTAGTGGCAGGGGAGCTGTTTTTT
.	TRBV6-1	TRBJ2-5	TRBD2	CASRTSGQETQYF	TGTGCCAGCAGAACTAGCGGGCAAGAGACCCAGTACTTC
once	TRBV18	TRBJ2-3	.	CASSPWNGASTDTQYF	TGTGCCAGCTCACCATGGAACGGGGCGAGCACAGATACGCAGTATTTT
.	TRBV28	TRBJ1-2	TRBD1	CASSRAGQGEYGYTF	TGTGCCAGCAGCCGCGCCGGACAGGGGGAATATGGCTACACCTTC
.	TRBV7-2	TRBJ2-3	TRBD2	CASSRRLAASTDTQYF	TGTGCCAGCAGCCGAAGACTAGCGGCTAGCACAGATACGCAGTATTTT
few	TRBV28	TRBJ1-5	.	CASSFPGLGNQPQHF	TGTGCCAGCAGTTTCCCGGGGCTGGGCAATCAGCCCCAGCATTTT
.	TRBV6-4	TRBJ2-1	TRBD1	CASSDSPGQGVGEQFF	TGTGCCAGCAGTGACTCGCCGGGACAGGGTGTCGGTGAGCAGTTCTTC